This T cell receptor (beta chain) came from a study of T cell repertoires in cytomegalovirus infection. At the level of the study: Public TCR beta signatures provided an indication of both CMV infection and a matching HLA type. Study-level results: HLA-C-restricted, CMV-specific TCR beta clonotypes were dominant ex vivo. CMV carriers having the relevant HLA were flagged by cumulative public TCR beta family frequency.

The V and J ends lost 8 bases and 6 bases, in that order; junction bases with no gene match: 5. Per germline, CDR1 ENHRY and CDR2 SYGVKD. The CDR3 loop spans 14 amino acids. A remark on this clonotype: Its cognate antigen is unknown.

From the reads, TCRdb called clonotypes with MiXCR, one entry per CDR3 protein. This table holds 300,000 to 450,000 distinct CDR3 sequences, 15% to 20% found once. What was sequenced was PBMCs. The receptor's source is a human donor in good health (CMV status not recorded). Some clones in this sample may be carry-over from other donors' samples. The V gene is TRBV10-3, the J gene TRBJ2-7; 15 positions match TRBD2. CDR3 sequence (DNA): TGTGCCATCGGGGGACTAGCGGGAGGTGTCGAGCAGTACTTC. This translates into CAIGGLAGGVEQYF.